The present T cell receptor beta chain was sequenced within a study of OX40 agonist ivuxolimab in advanced cancers. Study information: Dose-escalation patients suffered from hepatocellular carcinoma, melanoma, renal cell or head and neck cancer.

The method was immunoSEQ multiplex PCR; TCRdb's version includes in-frame clones alone and lacks a portion of them. The data hold fewer than 95,000 clones, with 80% to 95% observed a single time. Concerning this clone itself: Its antigen is not identified.

Overall study findings and caveats: CD4+ and CD8+ blood T cells expanded clonally by week 6 at 0.1 to 3.0 mg/kg. Relative to CD4+, CD8+ T cells held more expanded clones on average.

This CDR3 has 12 amino acids. With 6 bases removed from V and 8 bases from J, the gap between germline ends came to 13 bases. Per the germline V gene, CDR1 is SQVTM and CDR2 is ANQGSEA. Specimen: CD4+ or CD8+ T cells sorted from blood, collected in a trial of the OX40 agonist ivuxolimab. This TCR derives from an adult with an advanced solid tumor such as melanoma, head and neck, liver or kidney cancer. This sequence joins TRBV29-1 and TRBJ2-2; tentatively, D is TRBD1 (6 bases). CDR3 region: CSVRRGDGELFF. CDR3 coding DNA: TGCAGCGTCCGCAGGGGAGATGGGGAGCTGTTTTTT.